Presented here are 20 T cell receptor beta chains from one specimen sequenced in a study of blood T cell repertoires in COVID-19. Clones were sequenced by immunoSEQ multiplex PCR, and TCRdb holds only the in-frame ones, with some missing. This sample has 200,000 to 300,000 clones, with about 88% found just once. The source material was peripheral blood. These TCRs come from a woman aged 60-70 years with COVID-19, enrolled during active disease.

This chain connects TRBV11-3 to TRBJ2-1, with a tentative D call TRBD2 (6 bases). Germline V gene data show CDR1 as SGHNT and CDR2 as YENEEA. The CDR3 has 16 amino acids. The germline V and J ends were trimmed by 1 base and 0 bases, with 10 bases remaining between them. The CDR3 DNA is TGTGCCAGCAGCTTAGGCGGGACCCACTCCTACAATGAGCAGTTCTTC. Its protein product is CASSLGGTHSYNEQFF. The variable domain in full, with the rest retrieved from reference TRBV11-3 and TRBJ2-1, is EAGVVQSPRYKIIEKKQPVAFWCNPISGHNTLYWYLQNLGQGPELLIRYENEEAVDDSQLPKDRFSAERLKGVDSTLKIQPAELGDSAVYLCASSLGGTHSYNEQFFGPGTRLTVL.

The chain uses TRBV10-2 and TRBJ2-1; 7 nucleotides align to TRBD1. This CDR3 region has 16 residues. Germline-derived CDR1 and CDR2 are WSHSY and SAAADI. J was trimmed by 0 bases and V by 2 bases; bases with no gene match: 4. The CDR3 loop reads CASSELAGGSYNEQFF. The CDR3 DNA reads TGCGCCAGCAGTGAGCTAGCAGGGGGCTCCTACAATGAGCAGTTCTTC.

Note on this clone: Other DNA variants within this sample encode the same CDR3. The chain links TRBV30 to TRBJ1-5; D is uncertain. CDR3 size: 13 residues. V was cut by 1 base and J by 4 bases, with 8 bases left in between. The V gene's germline CDR1 is GTSNPN and CDR2 SVGIG (reference sequence). DNA for the CDR3: TGTGCCTGGAGTGGAGGGTTGAATCAGCCCCAGCATTTT. Encoded protein: CAWSGGLNQPQHF. Supplemented by reference TRBV30 and TRBJ1-5, the full variable domain reads SQTIHQWPATLVQPVGSPLSLECTVEGTSNPNLYWYRQAAGRGLQLLFYSVGIGQISSEVPQNLSASRPQDRQFILSSKKLLLSDSGFYLCAWSGGLNQPQHFGDGTRLSIL.

The V and J genes are TRBV9 and TRBJ2-2; D not resolved. CDR1 and CDR2 from the germline V gene are SGDLS and YYNGEE. The CDR3 runs 14 residues. Trimming left V 0 bases short and J 3 bases short, with 6 bases between. The CDR3 here is CASSVGTHTGELFF. CDR3 sequence (DNA): TGTGCCAGCAGCGTAGGAACTCACACCGGGGAGCTGTTTTTT.

V and J are TRBV28 and TRBJ2-1, with a possible D match to TRBD2 (5 bases). V was trimmed by 3 bases and J by 6 bases, leaving 15 bases between them. The CDR3 totals 15 residues. Germline V gives CDR1 MDHEN, CDR2 SYDVKM. The CDR3 coding sequence is TGTGCCAGCAGTTTGTGGCCTCCCGGGGTCAATGAGCAGTTCTTC. This encodes CASSLWPPGVNEQFF.

The J gene is TRBJ2-7, the V gene TRBV30; D is ambiguous. The CDR3 sequence is 11 residues long. V lost 2 bases and J 5 bases, leaving 7 bases between the germline ends. Germline CDR1 and CDR2: GTSNPN and SVGIG (reference sequence). The CDR3 reads CAWSRAHEQYF. The CDR3 DNA follows: TGTGCCTGGAGTCGAGCGCACGAGCAGTACTTC.

DNA of the CDR3: TGCGCCAGCAGTGACCGGTCTAGCGGGCTAAATGAGCAGTTCTTC. The encoded protein is CASSDRSSGLNEQFF. The chain links TRBV10-2 to TRBJ2-1, with TRBD2 identical over 8 bases. CDR3 length: 15 residues. V lost 3 bases to trimming and J lost 7 bases; unmatched junction nucleotides: 8. Germline loops: CDR1 WSHSY, CDR2 SAAADI.

This chain uses TRBV5-4 with TRBJ2-1; 11 nucleotides match TRBD2. Germline V lookup: CDR1 SGHNT, CDR2 YYREEE (reference sequence). Trimming at V came to 4 bases and at J to 4 bases, leaving 4 bases not matched to a gene. The length of the CDR3 is 15 residues. In DNA form, the CDR3 reads TGTGCCAGCAGCCCCGGGACTAGCGGATACAATGAGCAGTTCTTC. Its translation is CASSPGTSGYNEQFF.

This rearrangement joins TRBV3-1 (or the pseudogene TRBV3-2) to TRBJ2-2; the D gene is possibly TRBD2 (6 bases). Germline V gene data show CDR1 as LGHDT and CDR2 as YNNKEL (reference sequence). This CDR3 is 16 amino acids long. V was pared by 0 bases and J by 2 bases, with 10 bases between. The CDR3 loop reads CASSQDWAGNTGELFF. In nucleotides, the CDR3 is TGTGCCAGCAGCCAAGATTGGGCGGGAAACACCGGGGAGCTGTTTTTT.

This clone was observed a single time. The chain is built from TRBV7-9 and TRBJ2-3; D is ambiguous. V lost 4 bases and J 0 bases, leaving 11 bases between the germline ends. This CDR3 region has 15 residues. Germline assignment: CDR1 SEHNR and CDR2 FQNEAQ (reference sequence). The CDR3 bases are TGTGCCAGCAGCTCCAGACTTGGAAGCACAGATACGCAGTATTTT. Protein: CASSSRLGSTDTQYF.

This chain joins TRBV10-3 and TRBJ2-1; a possible D gene is TRBD2 (6 bases). V lost 5 bases, J lost 6 bases, and 14 bases lay in between. There are 14 residues in the CDR3. The germline CDR1 and CDR2 sequences are ENHRY and SYGVKD. CDR3 loop: CAISMEGLLNEQFF. The CDR3 DNA reads as TGTGCCATCAGTATGGAGGGCCTCCTCAATGAGCAGTTCTTC.

The chain employs TRBV19 and TRBJ2-1, with 7 bases lining up with TRBD2. There are 15 residues in the CDR3. The V segment lost 4 bases and the J segment 7 bases; nucleotides outside the gene matches: 10. Per the germline V gene, CDR1 is LNHDA and CDR2 is SQIVND (reference sequence). CDR3 sequence reads: CASSSQRDVRNEQFF. DNA for the CDR3: TGTGCCAGTAGTAGCCAGCGGGACGTCAGAAATGAGCAGTTCTTC.

J is TRBJ1-5 and V is TRBV2; TRBD1 is a possible D gene (6 bases). Germline V gene sequence: CDR1 SNHLY, CDR2 FYNNEI. The CDR3 is 15 amino acids. V shed 6 bases and J shed 0 bases, with 12 bases lying between them. The CDR3 sequence is CASSDDRSSNQPQHF. The CDR3, as DNA: TGTGCCAGCAGCGATGACAGGAGTAGCAATCAGCCCCAGCATTTT.

CDR3 region: CASSFAGGSYEQYF. The CDR3 nucleotides read TGTGCCAGCAGCTTTGCCGGCGGATCCTACGAGCAGTACTTC. V usage is TRBV5-5 and J usage is TRBJ2-7, with no clear D. This CDR3 is 14 amino acids long. V gave up 2 bases and J gave up 1 base, with 10 bases separating them. Germline V lookup: CDR1 SGHKS, CDR2 YYEKEE (reference sequence).

V usage is TRBV24-1 and J usage is TRBJ2-1; 7 nucleotides match TRBD1. Germline CDR1 reads KGHDR; CDR2 reads SFDVKD. The CDR3 sequence is 15 residues long. V lost 6 bases, J lost 0 bases, and 4 bases stayed unmatched. CDR3 sequence: CATSMGQSSYNEQFF. The CDR3 nucleotides read TGTGCCACCAGTATGGGACAGAGCTCCTACAATGAGCAGTTCTTC.

This clone was seen only once. The J gene is TRBJ2-1, the V gene TRBV10-2; TRBD1 might be the D (6 bases). V lost 6 bases and J lost 0, with 15 bases in between. The CDR3 is made up of 16 amino acids. Germline lookup yields CDR1 WSHSY and CDR2 SAAADI. The CDR3 is CASRGQDSLSYNEQFF. The CDR3 region has the DNA TGCGCCAGCAGGGGGCAGGACAGTCTCTCCTACAATGAGCAGTTCTTC.

Remarks on this clone: This sample includes further DNA sequences coding for the same CDR3. The CDR3 region has the DNA TGTGCCAGTAGTATGGGACAGGCGAACTATGGCTACACCTTC. This encodes CASSMGQANYGYTF. The J gene is TRBJ1-2, the V gene TRBV19; 8 bases agree with TRBD1. The germline gives CDR1 LNHDA, CDR2 SQIVND (reference sequence). Trimming cost V 3 bases and J 2 bases; bases outside gene matches: 2. This CDR3 spans 14 amino acids.

The chain joins TRBV5-6 to TRBJ1-2, with 9 bases lining up with TRBD1. Germline V gene sequence: CDR1 SGHDT, CDR2 YYEEEE. The junction had 11 bases not matched to a gene; V was cut back by 0 bases and J by 5 bases. This CDR3 has 17 amino acids. The CDR3 DNA sequence: TGTGCCAGCAGCTTGGAAAGAATTGCCGGGACAGGGTATGGCTACACCTTC. Amino acids: CASSLERIAGTGYGYTF.

The CDR3 sequence: CSVATGTENSPLHF. The DNA of the CDR3 is TGCAGCGTCGCTACCGGGACTGAAAATTCACCCCTCCACTTT. The J gene is TRBJ1-6, the V gene TRBV29-1; a weak D match, TRBD1 (5 bases). The CDR3 loop spans 14 amino acids. Germline lookup yields CDR1 SQVTM and CDR2 ANQGSEA. Trimming took off 6 bases at V and 7 bases at J, with 16 bases between the two ends.

This clone was seen more than once but under ten times. The chain joins TRBV12-2 to TRBJ2-1; the D call TRBD2 from the table was never checked on the DNA. TRBV12-2 is described as a pseudogene. The CDR3 loop spans 20 amino acids. CDR3 sequence reads: CASRPRLAGVRGGPGNEQFF. The CDR3 nucleotides are TGTGCAAGTCGCCCCCGACTAGCGGGAGTACGGGGGGGTCCCGGGAATGAGCAGTTCTTC.